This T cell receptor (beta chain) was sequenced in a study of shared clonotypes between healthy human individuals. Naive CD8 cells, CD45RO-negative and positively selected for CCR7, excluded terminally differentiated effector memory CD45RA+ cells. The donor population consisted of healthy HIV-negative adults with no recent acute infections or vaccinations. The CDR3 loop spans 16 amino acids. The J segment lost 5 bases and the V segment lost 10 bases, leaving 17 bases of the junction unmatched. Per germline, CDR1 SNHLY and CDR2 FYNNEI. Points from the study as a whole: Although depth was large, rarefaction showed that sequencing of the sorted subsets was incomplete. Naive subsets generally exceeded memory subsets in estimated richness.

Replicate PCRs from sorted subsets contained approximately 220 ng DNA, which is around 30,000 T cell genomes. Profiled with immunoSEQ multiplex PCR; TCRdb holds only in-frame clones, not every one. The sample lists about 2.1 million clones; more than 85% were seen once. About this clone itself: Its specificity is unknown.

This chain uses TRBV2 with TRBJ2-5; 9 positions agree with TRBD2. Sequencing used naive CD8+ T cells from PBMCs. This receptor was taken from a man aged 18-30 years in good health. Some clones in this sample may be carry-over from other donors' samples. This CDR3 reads CATTSWGGRAGETQYF. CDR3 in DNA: TGTGCCACTACTTCATGGGGCGGGAGGGCCGGTGAGACCCAGTACTTC.